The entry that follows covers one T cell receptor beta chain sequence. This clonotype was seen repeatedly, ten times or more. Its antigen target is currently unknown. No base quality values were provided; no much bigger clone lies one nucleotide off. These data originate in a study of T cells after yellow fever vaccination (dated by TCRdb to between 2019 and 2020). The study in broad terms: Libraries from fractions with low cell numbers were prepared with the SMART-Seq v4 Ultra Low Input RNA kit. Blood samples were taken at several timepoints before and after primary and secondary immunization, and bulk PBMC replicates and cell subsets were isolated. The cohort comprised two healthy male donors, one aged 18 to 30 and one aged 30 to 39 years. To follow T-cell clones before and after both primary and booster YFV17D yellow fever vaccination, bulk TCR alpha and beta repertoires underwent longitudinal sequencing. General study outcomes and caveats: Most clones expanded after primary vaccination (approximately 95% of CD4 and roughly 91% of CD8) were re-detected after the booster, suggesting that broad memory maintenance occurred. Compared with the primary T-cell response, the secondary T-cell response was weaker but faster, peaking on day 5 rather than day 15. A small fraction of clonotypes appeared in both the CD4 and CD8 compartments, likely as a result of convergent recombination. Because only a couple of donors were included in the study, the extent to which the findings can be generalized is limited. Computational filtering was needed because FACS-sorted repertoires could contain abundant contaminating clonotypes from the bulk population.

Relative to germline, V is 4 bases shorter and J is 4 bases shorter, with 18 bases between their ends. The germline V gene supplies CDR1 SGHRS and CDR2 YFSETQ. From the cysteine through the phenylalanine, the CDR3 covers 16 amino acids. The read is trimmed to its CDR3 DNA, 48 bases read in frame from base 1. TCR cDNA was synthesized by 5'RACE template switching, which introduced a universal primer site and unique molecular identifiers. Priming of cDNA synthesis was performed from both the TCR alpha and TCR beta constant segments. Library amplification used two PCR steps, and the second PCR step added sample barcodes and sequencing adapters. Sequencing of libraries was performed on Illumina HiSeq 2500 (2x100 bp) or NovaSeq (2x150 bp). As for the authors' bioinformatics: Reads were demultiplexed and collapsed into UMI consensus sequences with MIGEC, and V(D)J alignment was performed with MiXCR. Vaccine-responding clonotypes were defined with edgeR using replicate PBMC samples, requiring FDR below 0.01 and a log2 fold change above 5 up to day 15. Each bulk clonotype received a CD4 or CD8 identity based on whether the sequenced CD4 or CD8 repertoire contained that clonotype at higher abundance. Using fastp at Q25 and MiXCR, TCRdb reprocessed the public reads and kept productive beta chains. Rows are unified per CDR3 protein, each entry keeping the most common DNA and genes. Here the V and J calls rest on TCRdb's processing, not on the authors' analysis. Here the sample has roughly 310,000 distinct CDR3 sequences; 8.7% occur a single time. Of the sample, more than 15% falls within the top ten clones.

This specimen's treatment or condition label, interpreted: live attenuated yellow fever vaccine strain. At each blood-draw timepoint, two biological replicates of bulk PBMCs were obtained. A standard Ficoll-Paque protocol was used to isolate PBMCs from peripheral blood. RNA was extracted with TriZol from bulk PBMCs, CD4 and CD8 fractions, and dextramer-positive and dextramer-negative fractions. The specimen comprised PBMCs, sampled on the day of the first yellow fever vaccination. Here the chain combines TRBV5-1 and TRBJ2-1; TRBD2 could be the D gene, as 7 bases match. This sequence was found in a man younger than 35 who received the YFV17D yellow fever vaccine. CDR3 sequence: CASSDGRGAIYNEQFF. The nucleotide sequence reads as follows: TGCGCCAGCAGCGATGGTCGGGGGGCCATATACAATGAGCAGTTCTTC.